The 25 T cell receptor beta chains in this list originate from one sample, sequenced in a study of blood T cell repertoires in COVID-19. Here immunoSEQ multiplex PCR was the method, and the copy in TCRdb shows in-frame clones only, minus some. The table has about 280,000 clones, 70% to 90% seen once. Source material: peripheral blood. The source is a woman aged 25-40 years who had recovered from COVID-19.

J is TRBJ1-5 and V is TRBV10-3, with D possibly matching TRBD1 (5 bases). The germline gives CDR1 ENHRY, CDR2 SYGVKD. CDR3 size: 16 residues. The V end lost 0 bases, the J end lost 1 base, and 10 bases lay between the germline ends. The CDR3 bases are TGTGCCATCAGTGAGTCGAAGGCAGGGAGCAATCAGCCCCAGCATTTT. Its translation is CAISESKAGSNQPQHF.

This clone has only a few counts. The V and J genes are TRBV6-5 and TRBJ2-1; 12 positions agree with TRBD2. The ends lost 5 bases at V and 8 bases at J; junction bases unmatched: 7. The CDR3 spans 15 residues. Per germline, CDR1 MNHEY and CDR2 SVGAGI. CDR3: CASSPTSGSSHEQFF. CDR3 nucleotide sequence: TGTGCCAGCAGTCCGACTAGCGGGAGTTCCCATGAGCAGTTCTTC.

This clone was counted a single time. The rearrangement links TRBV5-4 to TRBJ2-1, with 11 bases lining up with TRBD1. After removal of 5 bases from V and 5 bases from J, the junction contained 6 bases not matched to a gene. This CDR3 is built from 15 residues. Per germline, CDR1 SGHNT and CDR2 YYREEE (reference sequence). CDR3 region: CASRQGTGGNNEQFF. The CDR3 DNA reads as TGTGCCAGCAGGCAGGGGACAGGGGGTAACAATGAGCAGTTCTTC.

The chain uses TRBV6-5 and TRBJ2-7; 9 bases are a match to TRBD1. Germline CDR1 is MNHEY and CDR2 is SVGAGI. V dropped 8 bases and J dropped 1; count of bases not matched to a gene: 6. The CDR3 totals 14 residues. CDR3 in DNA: TGTGCCAGCGACCGGACAGGGGCGTCCTACGAGCAGTACTTC. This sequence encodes CASDRTGASYEQYF.

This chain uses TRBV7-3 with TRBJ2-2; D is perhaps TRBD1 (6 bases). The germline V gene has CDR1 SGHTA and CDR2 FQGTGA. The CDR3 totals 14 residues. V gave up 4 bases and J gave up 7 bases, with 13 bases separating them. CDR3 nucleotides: TGTGCCAGCAGCTCCCCCAGGGGTGGCGGGGAGCTGTTTTTT. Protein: CASSSPRGGGELFF.

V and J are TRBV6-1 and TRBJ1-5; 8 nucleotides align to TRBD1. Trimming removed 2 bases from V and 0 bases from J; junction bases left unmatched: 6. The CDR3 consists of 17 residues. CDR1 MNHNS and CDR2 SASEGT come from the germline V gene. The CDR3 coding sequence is TGTGCCAGCAGTGAACAGGGGGCGATATATAGCAATCAGCCCCAGCATTTT. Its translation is CASSEQGAIYSNQPQHF.

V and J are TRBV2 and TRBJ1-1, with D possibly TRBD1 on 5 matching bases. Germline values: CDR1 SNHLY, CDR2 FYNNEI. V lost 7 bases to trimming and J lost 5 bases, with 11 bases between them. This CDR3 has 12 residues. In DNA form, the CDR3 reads TGTGCCAGCATGATGGGGGGGACTGAAGCTTTCTTT. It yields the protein CASMMGGTEAFF.

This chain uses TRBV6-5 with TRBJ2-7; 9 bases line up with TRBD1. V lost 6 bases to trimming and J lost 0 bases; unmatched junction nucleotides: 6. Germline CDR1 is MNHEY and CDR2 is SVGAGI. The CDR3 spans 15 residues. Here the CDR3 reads CASSRTGAVSYEQYF. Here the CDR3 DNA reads TGTGCCAGCAGCCGGACAGGGGCCGTCTCCTACGAGCAGTACTTC.

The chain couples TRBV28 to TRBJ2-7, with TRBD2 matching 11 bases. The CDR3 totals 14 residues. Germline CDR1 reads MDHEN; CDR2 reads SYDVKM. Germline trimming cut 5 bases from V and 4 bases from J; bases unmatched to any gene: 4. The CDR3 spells CASSPGTSGYEQYF. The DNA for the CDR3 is TGTGCCAGCAGTCCCGGGACTAGCGGTTACGAGCAGTACTTC.

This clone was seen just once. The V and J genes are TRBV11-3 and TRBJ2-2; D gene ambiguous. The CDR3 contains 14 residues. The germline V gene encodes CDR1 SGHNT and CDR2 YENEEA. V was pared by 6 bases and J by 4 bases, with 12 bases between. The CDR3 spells CASRTSRGTGELFF. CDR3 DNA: TGTGCCAGCAGAACCAGCCGCGGCACCGGGGAGCTGTTTTTT.

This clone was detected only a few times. CDR3 sequence: CASSLAGGISGNTIYF. DNA for the CDR3: TGCGCCAGCAGCTTGGCCGGGGGGATCTCTGGAAACACCATATATTTT. V usage is TRBV5-1 and J usage is TRBJ1-3; tentative D call: TRBD1 (5 bases). Trimming removed 0 bases at V and 0 bases at J, with 10 bases between. Per germline, CDR1 SGHRS and CDR2 YFSETQ. The CDR3 sequence is 16 residues long.

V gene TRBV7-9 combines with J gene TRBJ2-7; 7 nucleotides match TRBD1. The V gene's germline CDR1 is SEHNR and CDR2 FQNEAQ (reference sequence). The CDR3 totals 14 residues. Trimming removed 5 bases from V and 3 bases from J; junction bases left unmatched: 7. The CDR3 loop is CASSAPGQIYEQYF. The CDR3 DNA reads TGTGCCAGCAGCGCCCCGGGACAGATCTACGAGCAGTACTTC. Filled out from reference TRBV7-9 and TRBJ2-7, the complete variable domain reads DTGVSQNPRHKITKRGQNVTFRCDPISEHNRLYWYRQTLGQGPEFLTYFQNEAQLEKSRLLSDRFSAERPKGSFSTLEIQRTEQGDSAMYLCASSAPGQIYEQYFGPGTRLTVT.

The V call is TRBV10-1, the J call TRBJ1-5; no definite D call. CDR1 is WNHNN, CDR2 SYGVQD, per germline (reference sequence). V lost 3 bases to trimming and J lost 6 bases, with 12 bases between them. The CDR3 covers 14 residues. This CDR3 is CASSDGPGIQPQHF. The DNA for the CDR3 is TGCGCCAGCAGTGATGGGCCCGGGATTCAGCCCCAGCATTTT.

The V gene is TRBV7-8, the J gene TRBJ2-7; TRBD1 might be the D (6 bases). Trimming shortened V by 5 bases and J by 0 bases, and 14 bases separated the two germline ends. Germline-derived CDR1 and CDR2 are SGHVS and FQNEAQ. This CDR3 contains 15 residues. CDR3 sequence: CASSPDRANSYEQYF. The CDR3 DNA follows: TGTGCCAGCAGCCCGGACAGAGCAAACTCCTACGAGCAGTACTTC.

The CDR3 nucleotides read TGTGCCAGCAGTACCCTTAGAGGGTCGGAAGGGGAGCTGTTTTTT. Its translation: CASSTLRGSEGELFF. This sequence joins TRBV6-5 and TRBJ2-2; D possibly corresponds to TRBD2 (5 bases). CDR1 is MNHEY, CDR2 SVGAGI, per germline. Trimming left V 5 bases short and J 8 bases short, with 18 bases between. This CDR3 has 15 amino acids.

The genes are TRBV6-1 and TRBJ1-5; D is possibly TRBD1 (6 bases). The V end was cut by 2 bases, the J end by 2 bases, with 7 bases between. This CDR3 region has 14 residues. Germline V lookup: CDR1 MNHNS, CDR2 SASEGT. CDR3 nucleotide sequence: TGTGCCAGCAGTGAACGGACAGGCAATCAGCCCCAGCATTTT. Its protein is CASSERTGNQPQHF.

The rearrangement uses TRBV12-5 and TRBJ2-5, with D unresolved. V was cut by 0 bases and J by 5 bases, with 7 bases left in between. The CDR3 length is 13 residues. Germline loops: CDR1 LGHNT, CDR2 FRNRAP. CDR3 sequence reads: CASGLVLRETQYF. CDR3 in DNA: TGTGCTAGTGGTTTGGTATTGAGGGAGACCCAGTACTTC.

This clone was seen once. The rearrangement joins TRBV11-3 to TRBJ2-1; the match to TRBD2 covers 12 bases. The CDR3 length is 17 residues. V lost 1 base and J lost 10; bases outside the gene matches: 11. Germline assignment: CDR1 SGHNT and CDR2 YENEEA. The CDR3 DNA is TGTGCCAGCAGCTTAGGGGCTAGCGGGGGGGGCTTATCAGAGCAGTTCTTC. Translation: CASSLGASGGGLSEQFF.

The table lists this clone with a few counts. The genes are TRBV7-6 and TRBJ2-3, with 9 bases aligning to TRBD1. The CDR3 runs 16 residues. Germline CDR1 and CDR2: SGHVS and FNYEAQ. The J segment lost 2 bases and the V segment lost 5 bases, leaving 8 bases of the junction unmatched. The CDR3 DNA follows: TGTGCCAGCAGCCGACAGGGGGTGATTTCCACAGATACGCAGTATTTT. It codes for CASSRQGVISTDTQYF.

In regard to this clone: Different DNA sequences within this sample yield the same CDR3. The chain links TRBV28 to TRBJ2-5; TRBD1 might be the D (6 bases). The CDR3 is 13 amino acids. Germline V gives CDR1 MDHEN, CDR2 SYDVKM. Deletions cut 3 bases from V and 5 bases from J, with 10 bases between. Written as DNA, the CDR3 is TGTGCCAGCAGTTTGTCAGGGGTGGAGACCCAGTACTTC. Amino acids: CASSLSGVETQYF. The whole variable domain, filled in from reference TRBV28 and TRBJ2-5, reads DVKVTQSSRYLVKRTGEKVFLECVQDMDHENMFWYRQDPGLGLRLIYFSYDVKMKEKGDIPEGYSVSREKKERFSLILESASTNQTSMYLCASSLSGVETQYFGPGTRLLVL.

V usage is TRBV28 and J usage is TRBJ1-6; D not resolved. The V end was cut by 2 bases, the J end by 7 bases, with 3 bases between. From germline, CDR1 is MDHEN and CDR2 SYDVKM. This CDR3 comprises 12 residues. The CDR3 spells CASSLANSPLHF. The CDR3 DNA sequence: TGTGCCAGCAGTTTAGCGAATTCACCCCTCCACTTT.

The CDR3 loop is CASSFSGRPFEEQYF. CDR3 sequence (DNA): TGTGCCAGCAGCTTTAGCGGGAGGCCCTTTGAGGAGCAGTACTTC. The chain links TRBV5-5 to TRBJ2-7; 10 bases line up with TRBD2. Germline V lookup: CDR1 SGHKS, CDR2 YYEKEE (reference sequence). V gave up 2 bases and J gave up 7 bases; unmatched junction bases: 9. The CDR3 loop spans 15 amino acids.

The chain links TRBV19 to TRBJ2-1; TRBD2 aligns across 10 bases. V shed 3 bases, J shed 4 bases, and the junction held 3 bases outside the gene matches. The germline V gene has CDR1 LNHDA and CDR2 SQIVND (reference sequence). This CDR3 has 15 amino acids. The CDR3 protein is CASSIGAGGYNEQFF. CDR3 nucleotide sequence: TGTGCCAGTAGTATTGGAGCGGGAGGGTACAATGAGCAGTTCTTC.

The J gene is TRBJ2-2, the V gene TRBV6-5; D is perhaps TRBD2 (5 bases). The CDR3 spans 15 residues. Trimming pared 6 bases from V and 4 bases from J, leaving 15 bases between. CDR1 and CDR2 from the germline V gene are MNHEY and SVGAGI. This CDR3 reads CASSHPRAGTGELFF. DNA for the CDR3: TGTGCCAGCAGCCATCCGAGGGCGGGCACCGGGGAGCTGTTTTTT.

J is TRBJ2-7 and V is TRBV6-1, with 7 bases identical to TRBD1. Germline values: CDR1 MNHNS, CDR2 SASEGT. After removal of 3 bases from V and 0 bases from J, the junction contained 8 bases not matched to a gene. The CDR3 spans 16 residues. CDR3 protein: CASSDSPRGFSYEQYF. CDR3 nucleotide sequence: TGTGCCAGCAGTGATAGCCCCAGGGGGTTCTCCTACGAGCAGTACTTC.